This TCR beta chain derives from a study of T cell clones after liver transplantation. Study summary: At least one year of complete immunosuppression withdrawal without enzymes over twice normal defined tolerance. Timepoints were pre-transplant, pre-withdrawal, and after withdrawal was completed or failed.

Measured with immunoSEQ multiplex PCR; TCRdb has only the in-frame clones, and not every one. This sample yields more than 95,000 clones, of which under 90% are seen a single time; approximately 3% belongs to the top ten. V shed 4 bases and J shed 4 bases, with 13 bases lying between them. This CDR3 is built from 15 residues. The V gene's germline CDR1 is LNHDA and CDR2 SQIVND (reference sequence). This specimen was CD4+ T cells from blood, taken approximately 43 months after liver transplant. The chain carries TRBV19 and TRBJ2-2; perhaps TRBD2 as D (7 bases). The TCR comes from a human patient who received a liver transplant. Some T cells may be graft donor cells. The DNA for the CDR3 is TGTGCCAGTAGTAAGGCGGGGGCCCCCACCGGGGAGCTGTTTTTT. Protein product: CASSKAGAPTGELFF. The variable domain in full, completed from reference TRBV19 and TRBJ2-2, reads DGGITQSPKYLFRKEGQNVTLSCEQNLNHDAMYWYRQDPGQGLRLIYYSQIVNDFQKGDIAEGYSVSREKKESFPLTVTSAQKNPTAFYLCASSKAGAPTGELFFGEGSRLTVL.